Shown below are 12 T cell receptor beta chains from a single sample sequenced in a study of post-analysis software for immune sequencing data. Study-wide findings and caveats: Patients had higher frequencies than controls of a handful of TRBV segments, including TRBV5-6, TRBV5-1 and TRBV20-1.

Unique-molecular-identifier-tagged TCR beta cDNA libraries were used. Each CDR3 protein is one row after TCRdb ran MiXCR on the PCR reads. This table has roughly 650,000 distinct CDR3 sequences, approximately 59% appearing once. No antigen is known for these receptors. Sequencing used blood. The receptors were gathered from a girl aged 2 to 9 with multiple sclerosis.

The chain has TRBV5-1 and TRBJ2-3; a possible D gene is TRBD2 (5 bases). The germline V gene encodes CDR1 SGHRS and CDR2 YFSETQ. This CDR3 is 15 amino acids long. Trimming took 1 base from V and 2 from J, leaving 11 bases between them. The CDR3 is CASSLLLAPTDTQYF. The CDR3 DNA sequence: TGCGCCAGCAGCTTGCTCCTAGCCCCCACAGATACGCAGTATTTT.

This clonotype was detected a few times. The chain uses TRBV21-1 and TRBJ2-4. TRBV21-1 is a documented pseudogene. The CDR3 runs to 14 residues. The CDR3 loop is CASSKREAKNIQYF. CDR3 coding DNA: TGTGCCAGCAGCAAAAGGGAAGCCAAAAACATTCAGTACTTC.

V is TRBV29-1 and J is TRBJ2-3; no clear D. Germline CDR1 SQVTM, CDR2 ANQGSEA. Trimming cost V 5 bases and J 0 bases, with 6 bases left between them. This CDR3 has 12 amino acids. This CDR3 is CSVMPSTDTQYF. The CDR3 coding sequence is TGCAGCGTTATGCCTAGCACAGATACGCAGTATTTT.

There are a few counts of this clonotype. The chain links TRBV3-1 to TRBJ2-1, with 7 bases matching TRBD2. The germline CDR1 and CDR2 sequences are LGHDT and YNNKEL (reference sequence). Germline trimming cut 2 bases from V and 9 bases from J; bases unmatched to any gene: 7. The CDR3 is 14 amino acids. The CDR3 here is CASSQLSGEGEQFF. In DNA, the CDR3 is TGTGCCAGCAGCCAACTAAGCGGGGAGGGTGAGCAGTTCTTC.

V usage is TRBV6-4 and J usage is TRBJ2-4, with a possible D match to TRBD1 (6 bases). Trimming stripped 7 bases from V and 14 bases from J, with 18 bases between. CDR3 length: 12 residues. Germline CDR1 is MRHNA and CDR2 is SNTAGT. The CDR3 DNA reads TGTGCCAGCAACATTACAGGGTCCCTAAAGTACTTC. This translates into CASNITGSLKYF.

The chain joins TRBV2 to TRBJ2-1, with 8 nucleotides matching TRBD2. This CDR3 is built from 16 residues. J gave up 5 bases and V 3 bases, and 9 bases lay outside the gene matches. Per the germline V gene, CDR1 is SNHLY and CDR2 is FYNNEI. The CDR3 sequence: CASSDGLGTRNNEQFF. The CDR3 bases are TGTGCCAGCAGTGATGGATTGGGGACTAGGAACAATGAGCAGTTCTTC.

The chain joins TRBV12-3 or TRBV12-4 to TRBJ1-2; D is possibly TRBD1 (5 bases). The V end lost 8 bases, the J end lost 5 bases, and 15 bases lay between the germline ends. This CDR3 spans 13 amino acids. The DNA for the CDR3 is TGTGCCAGCGCACAGGTACCCGAGTATGGCTACACCTTC. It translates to CASAQVPEYGYTF.

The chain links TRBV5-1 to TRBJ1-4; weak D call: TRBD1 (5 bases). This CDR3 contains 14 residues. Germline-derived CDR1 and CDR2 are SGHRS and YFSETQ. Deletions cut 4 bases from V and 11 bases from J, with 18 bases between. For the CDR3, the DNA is TGCGCCAGCAGCCTAGGGGAAGGGCACCCCAAACTGTTTTTT. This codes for CASSLGEGHPKLFF.

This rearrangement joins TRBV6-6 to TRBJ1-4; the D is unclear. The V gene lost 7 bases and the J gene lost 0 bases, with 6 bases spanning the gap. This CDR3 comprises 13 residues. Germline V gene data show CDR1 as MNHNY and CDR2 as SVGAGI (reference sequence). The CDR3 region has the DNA TGTGCCAGCATGGGCCCAACTAATGAAAAACTGTTTTTT. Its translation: CASMGPTNEKLFF.

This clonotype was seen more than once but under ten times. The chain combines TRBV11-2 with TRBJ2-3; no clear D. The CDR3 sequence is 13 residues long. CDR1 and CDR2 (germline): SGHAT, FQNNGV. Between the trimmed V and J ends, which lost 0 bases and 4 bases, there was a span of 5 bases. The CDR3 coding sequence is TGTGCCAGCAGCTTAGATCACCCAGATACGCAGTATTTT. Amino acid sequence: CASSLDHPDTQYF.

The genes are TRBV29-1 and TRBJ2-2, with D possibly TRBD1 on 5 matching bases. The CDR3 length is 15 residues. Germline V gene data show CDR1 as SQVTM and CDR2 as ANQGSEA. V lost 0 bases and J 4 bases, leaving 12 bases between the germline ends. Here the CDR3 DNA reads TGCAGCGTTGAAGACCTCAGGGCTGGCACCGGGGAGCTGTTTTTT. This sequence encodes CSVEDLRAGTGELFF.

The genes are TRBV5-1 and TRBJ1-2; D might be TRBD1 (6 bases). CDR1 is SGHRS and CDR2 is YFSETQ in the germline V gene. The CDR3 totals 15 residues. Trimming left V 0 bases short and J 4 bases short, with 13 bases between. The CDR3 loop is CASSLGGGTSYGYTF. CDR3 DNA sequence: TGCGCCAGCAGCTTGGGCGGGGGGACAAGCTATGGCTACACCTTC.